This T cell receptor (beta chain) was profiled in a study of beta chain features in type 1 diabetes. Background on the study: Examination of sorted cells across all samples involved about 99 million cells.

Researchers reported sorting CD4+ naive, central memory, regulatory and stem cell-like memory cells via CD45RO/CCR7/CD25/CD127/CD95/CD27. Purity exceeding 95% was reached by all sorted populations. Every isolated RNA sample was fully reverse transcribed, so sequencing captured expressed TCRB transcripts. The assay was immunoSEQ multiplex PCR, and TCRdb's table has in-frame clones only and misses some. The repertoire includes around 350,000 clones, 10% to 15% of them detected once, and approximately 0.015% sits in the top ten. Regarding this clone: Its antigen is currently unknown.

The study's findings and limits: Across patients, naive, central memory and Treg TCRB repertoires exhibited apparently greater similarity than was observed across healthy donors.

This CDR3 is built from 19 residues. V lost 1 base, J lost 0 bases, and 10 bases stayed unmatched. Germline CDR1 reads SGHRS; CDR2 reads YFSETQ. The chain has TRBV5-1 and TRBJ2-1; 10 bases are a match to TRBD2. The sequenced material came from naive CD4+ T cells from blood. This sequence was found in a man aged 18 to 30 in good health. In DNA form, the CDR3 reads TGCGCCAGCAGCTTGTCAAGCGGGAGGGCCAGGTTCTCCTACAATGAGCAGTTCTTC. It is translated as CASSLSSGRARFSYNEQFF.